Below are 14 T cell receptor beta chains sequenced from a single sample in a study of blood T cell repertoires in COVID-19. Profiling relied on immunoSEQ multiplex PCR, and the TCRdb table lists in-frame clones only, not all of them. This table holds about 250,000 clones, approximately 85% found once. The source material was peripheral blood. Every receptor here comes from a human donor with COVID-19, enrolled during active disease. The donor label of this sample is uncertain.

This clone was recorded only once. V usage is TRBV6-2 or TRBV6-3 and J usage is TRBJ2-2; tentative D call: TRBD2 (6 bases). V gave up 3 bases and J gave up 2 bases, with 13 bases separating them. This CDR3 contains 16 residues. CDR1 and CDR2 from the germline V gene are MNHEY and SVGEGT. The CDR3 here is CASSYGPGTNTGELFF. The CDR3 nucleotides are TGTGCCAGCAGTTATGGGCCGGGGACTAACACCGGGGAGCTGTTTTTT.

The chain carries TRBV27 and TRBJ2-7; 8 bases agree with TRBD2. The ends lost 5 bases at V and 4 bases at J; junction bases unmatched: 7. The CDR3 is 14 residues long. CDR1 and CDR2 from the germline V gene are MNHEY and SMNVEV (reference sequence). In DNA form, the CDR3 reads TGTGCCAGCAGTCCGGCGGGAGGCCGATACGAGCAGTACTTC. It specifies CASSPAGGRYEQYF.

V and J are TRBV7-9 and TRBJ2-3; 10 nucleotides match TRBD2. Per the germline V gene, CDR1 is SEHNR and CDR2 is FQNEAQ (reference sequence). Losses at the gene ends were 11 bases for V and 3 bases for J; bases not matched to a gene: 14. The length of the CDR3 is 16 residues. The CDR3 sequence is CALRELAGNGTDTQYF. The CDR3 DNA reads TGTGCCCTCCGGGAACTAGCGGGAAATGGGACAGATACGCAGTATTTT.

The DNA for the CDR3 is TGTGCCAGCAGCTTAGCCGGAGGACAGTCAAGGGATACGCAGTATTTT. The encoded protein is CASSLAGGQSRDTQYF. The chain has TRBV7-2 and TRBJ2-3, with D maybe TRBD1 (6 bases). Germline loops: CDR1 SGHTA, CDR2 FQGNSA. CDR3 length equals 16 residues. Deletions cut 0 bases from V and 6 bases from J, with 16 bases between.

V gene TRBV24-1 combines with J gene TRBJ2-3, with 8 bases aligning to TRBD2. The V gene's germline CDR1 is KGHDR and CDR2 SFDVKD. This CDR3 has 16 residues. The trim removed 9 bases at V and 2 bases at J, leaving 12 bases unmatched. CDR3: CATPSRREDPTDTQYF. The CDR3 DNA reads TGTGCCACCCCAAGTCGGCGGGAGGATCCCACAGATACGCAGTATTTT.

A few counts support this clone. The chain employs TRBV20-1 and TRBJ2-7; the match to TRBD2 covers 9 bases. CDR1 is DFQATT and CDR2 is SNEGSKA in the germline V gene (reference sequence). The trim removed 6 bases at V and 4 bases at J, leaving 10 bases unmatched. The CDR3 is made up of 14 amino acids. The CDR3 protein is CSASPGTSSYEQYF. CDR3 nucleotides: TGCAGTGCCAGTCCCGGGACTAGCAGTTACGAGCAGTACTTC.

The rearrangement links TRBV6-2 or TRBV6-3 to TRBJ1-1; D uncertain. Germline loops: CDR1 MNHEY, CDR2 SVGEGT. The CDR3 is 14 residues long. Trimming removed 7 bases from V and 1 base from J, with 13 bases in between. CDR3 amino acids: CASTPGVPNTEAFF. The CDR3 nucleotides are TGTGCCAGCACCCCGGGAGTACCGAACACTGAAGCTTTCTTT.

A few counts support this clone. V gene TRBV28 combines with J gene TRBJ1-1, with 8 bases that match TRBD1. Germline V CDR1 and CDR2: MDHEN, SYDVKM. With 7 bases clipped from V and 3 bases from J, the junction kept 16 bases outside the gene matches. This CDR3 comprises 17 residues. CDR3 bases: TGTGCCAGCACTACAGGACAGGGAGCGACCTTTTACACTGAAGCTTTCTTT. This encodes CASTTGQGATFYTEAFF.

As DNA, the CDR3 is TGTGCCAGCCAGGACAGCCCGATTGCTTTCTTT. Translating gives CASQDSPIAFF. The chain links TRBV28 to TRBJ1-1, with D tentatively TRBD1 (6 bases). V was pared by 8 bases and J by 11 bases, with 15 bases between. The CDR3 is 11 amino acids. Germline CDR1 and CDR2: MDHEN and SYDVKM.

The V call is TRBV7-2, the J call TRBJ1-3, with D possibly TRBD1 on 6 matching bases. Trimming took 1 base from V and 3 from J, leaving 10 bases between them. Germline CDR1 SGHTA, CDR2 FQGNSA. This CDR3 has 15 residues. CDR3 amino acids: CASSLDGTLGNTIYF. CDR3 nucleotide sequence: TGTGCCAGCAGCTTAGACGGGACACTTGGAAACACCATATATTTT.

J is TRBJ1-1 and V is TRBV12-3 or TRBV12-4, with D unclear. This CDR3 has 13 amino acids. The V end lost 3 bases, the J end lost 1 base, and 6 bases lay between the germline ends. The CDR3 loop reads CASSFIPNTEAFF. The CDR3 nucleotides are TGTGCCAGCAGTTTTATCCCGAACACTGAAGCTTTCTTT.

This clone showed up just once. The chain recombines TRBV30 with TRBJ1-5, with D maybe TRBD1 (6 bases). Germline CDR1 is GTSNPN and CDR2 is SVGIG (reference sequence). This CDR3 spans 12 amino acids. The V and J ends lost 4 bases and 7 bases respectively, with 11 bases between them. This CDR3 is CAWNRVEQPQHF. The CDR3 DNA sequence: TGTGCCTGGAACAGGGTTGAACAGCCCCAGCATTTT.

The CDR3 here is CASSMGLEAFF. DNA for the CDR3: TGTGCCAGTAGTATGGGGCTTGAAGCTTTCTTT. The chain combines TRBV19 with TRBJ1-1; weak D call: TRBD1 (5 bases). Germline CDR1 is LNHDA and CDR2 is SQIVND (reference sequence). Trimming left V 3 bases short and J 7 bases short, with 6 bases between. The CDR3 length is 11 residues.

The CDR3 here is CASSEVGGVGGELFF. Written as DNA, the CDR3 is TGTGCCAGCAGTGAAGTAGGGGGCGTGGGCGGGGAGCTGTTTTTT. This rearrangement joins TRBV6-1 to TRBJ2-2, with 7 bases lining up with TRBD1. V was clipped by 1 base and J by 7 bases; unmatched bases: 6. The CDR3 consists of 15 residues. CDR1 is MNHNS, CDR2 SASEGT, per germline.